These 23 T cell receptor beta chains share one sample of origin, sequenced in a study of shared clonotypes between healthy human individuals. Clones were sequenced by immunoSEQ multiplex PCR, and TCRdb holds only the in-frame ones, with some missing. Of hundreds of thousands of clones listed, about 98% are singletons. In the naive CD8 group, cells lacked CD45RO and were positively selected for CCR7, so terminally differentiated effector memory CD45RA+ cells were left out. What was sequenced was naive CD8+ T cells sorted from blood. The receptors derive from a young man in good health.

This sequence joins TRBV7-8 and TRBJ2-7, with 8 bases that match TRBD2. The CDR3 extends over 16 amino acids. Germline trimming cut 5 bases from V and 4 bases from J; bases unmatched to any gene: 13. CDR1 is SGHVS, CDR2 FQNEAQ, per germline. CDR3 amino acids: CASSAGASGSVYEQYF. Written as DNA, the CDR3 is TGTGCCAGCAGCGCCGGGGCAAGCGGGAGTGTGTACGAGCAGTACTTC.

J is TRBJ2-7 and V is TRBV9, with D perhaps matching TRBD1 (6 bases). Germline assignment: CDR1 SGDLS and CDR2 YYNGEE. The CDR3 sequence is 15 residues long. V lost 4 bases and J lost 3, with 17 bases in between. Here the CDR3 DNA reads TGTGCCAGCAGCCTATCCCGGGACACTGACTACGAGCAGTACTTC. Residues: CASSLSRDTDYEQYF. Full variable domain (outside the CDR3, taken from reference TRBV9 and TRBJ2-7): DSGVTQTPKHLITATGQRVTLRCSPRSGDLSVYWYQQSLDQGLQFLIQYYNGEERAKGNILERFSAQQFPDLHSELNLSSLELGDSALYFCASSLSRDTDYEQYFGPGTRLTVT.

The V and J genes are TRBV11-2 and TRBJ2-7; 7 bases align to TRBD1. J lost 6 bases, V lost 0 bases, and 11 bases had no gene match. Per the germline V gene, CDR1 is SGHAT and CDR2 is FQNNGV. This CDR3 comprises 16 residues. CDR3 residues: CASSLDGFDRVREQYF. CDR3 nucleotide sequence: TGTGCCAGCAGCTTAGACGGATTTGACAGGGTACGCGAGCAGTACTTC.

The CDR3 protein is CASRISGTEVTF. In DNA form, the CDR3 reads TGTGCCAGCAGAATTAGCGGGACGGAGGTGACTTTC. The chain recombines TRBV6-1 with TRBJ2-6; 8 bases are a match to TRBD2. The germline CDR1 and CDR2 sequences are MNHNS and SASEGT. The CDR3 is 12 residues long. After removal of 6 bases from V and 17 bases from J, the junction contained 9 bases not matched to a gene.

V usage is TRBV5-1 and J usage is TRBJ2-1; 11 nucleotides align to TRBD2. The germline V gene encodes CDR1 SGHRS and CDR2 YFSETQ. This CDR3 has 16 residues. The V segment lost 4 bases and the J segment 2 bases; nucleotides outside the gene matches: 5. CDR3 region: CASSHRLAGTYNEQFF. CDR3 in DNA: TGCGCCAGCAGCCATCGACTAGCGGGGACCTACAATGAGCAGTTCTTC.

The chain has TRBV21-1 and TRBJ1-1. TRBV21-1 is an annotated pseudogene. This CDR3 is 12 amino acids long. The CDR3 nucleotides are TGTGCCAGCAGCAAGTCATCGATTGAAGCTTTCTTT. Encoded protein: CASSKSSIEAFF.

This clone has more than one count but fewer than ten. The V call is TRBV28, the J call TRBJ2-7; D uncertain. Germline V CDR1 and CDR2: MDHEN, SYDVKM. The CDR3 length is 13 residues. Trimming cost V 8 bases and J 2 bases, with 13 bases left between them. The CDR3 here is CASGLGGTYEQYF. The CDR3 region has the DNA TGTGCCAGCGGCCTTGGCGGTACCTACGAGCAGTACTTC.

The chain has TRBV5-1 and TRBJ2-1; TRBD1 matches at 7 bases. This CDR3 has 14 residues. Germline V lookup: CDR1 SGHRS, CDR2 YFSETQ. V lost 5 bases to trimming and J lost 4 bases; unmatched junction nucleotides: 6. For the CDR3, the DNA is TGCGCCAGCAGTTTTCAGGGACAGTACAATGAGCAGTTCTTC. Protein product: CASSFQGQYNEQFF.

The chain couples TRBV15 to TRBJ2-1; 11 bases align to TRBD2. The CDR3 has 14 amino acids. Germline CDR1 is LNHNV and CDR2 is YYDKDF (reference sequence). The V and J ends lost 6 bases and 3 bases, in that order; junction bases with no gene match: 1. The CDR3 region has the DNA TGTGCCACCAGGACTAGCGGGGACTACAATGAGCAGTTCTTC. It encodes CATRTSGDYNEQFF.

The rearrangement links TRBV7-9 to TRBJ2-7, with no clear D. V dropped 2 bases and J dropped 0 bases, with 11 bases sitting between them. The V gene's germline CDR1 is SEHNR and CDR2 FQNEAQ (reference sequence). CDR3 length: 15 residues. The CDR3 DNA reads TGTGCCAGCAGCTTATCTCGCGGAGACTCCTACGAGCAGTACTTC. This codes for CASSLSRGDSYEQYF.

This clone was seen once. The sample holds other DNA sequences that translate to the same CDR3. The chain links TRBV4-3 to TRBJ2-7; D ambiguous. The V gene lost 0 bases and the J gene lost 2 bases, with 8 bases spanning the gap. This CDR3 is 14 amino acids long. CDR1 LGHNA and CDR2 YSLEER come from the germline V gene. CDR3 in DNA: TGCGCCAGCAGCCAAGATTGGGGAACCTACGAGCAGTACTTC. It specifies CASSQDWGTYEQYF.

The V gene is TRBV5-6, the J gene TRBJ2-7; the D gene is possibly TRBD2 (6 bases). This CDR3 region has 14 residues. Germline CDR1 and CDR2: SGHDT and YYEEEE. V lost 7 bases, J lost 4 bases, and 18 bases lay in between. CDR3 residues: CASGTGGAFYEQYF. As DNA, the CDR3 is TGTGCCAGCGGGACCGGGGGAGCCTTTTACGAGCAGTACTTC.

The rearrangement links TRBV4-1 to TRBJ2-7, with a tentative D call TRBD1 (6 bases). This CDR3 contains 14 residues. From germline, CDR1 is MGHRA and CDR2 YSYEKL. V was cut by 2 bases and J by 3 bases, with 11 bases left in between. The CDR3 is CASSQQGSIYEQYF. The CDR3 bases are TGCGCCAGCAGCCAACAGGGGTCTATCTACGAGCAGTACTTC.

Points on this clone: The sample holds other DNA sequences that translate to the same CDR3. CDR3: CASSFGTAYEQYF. The CDR3 DNA is TGTGCCAGCAGCTTCGGGACTGCTTACGAGCAGTACTTC. The chain couples TRBV11-2 to TRBJ2-7; a possible D gene is TRBD2 (6 bases). The CDR3 sequence is 13 residues long. Germline V gives CDR1 SGHAT, CDR2 FQNNGV. V gave up 3 bases and J gave up 4 bases, with 10 bases separating them. Drawing the rest from reference TRBV11-2 and TRBJ2-7, the complete variable domain is EAGVAQSPRYKIIEKRQSVAFWCNPISGHATLYWYQQILGQGPKLLIQFQNNGVVDDSQLPKDRFSAERLKGVDSTLKIQPAKLEDSAVYLCASSFGTAYEQYFGPGTRLTVT.

The chain joins TRBV4-3 to TRBJ2-7; 9 bases are a match to TRBD2. V shed 0 bases, J shed 3 bases, and the junction held 9 bases outside the gene matches. The CDR3 has 17 amino acids. CDR1 LGHNA and CDR2 YSLEER come from the germline V gene. CDR3 amino acids: CASSQDAGTSLFYEQYF. CDR3 DNA: TGCGCCAGCAGCCAAGATGCCGGGACTAGCCTATTCTACGAGCAGTACTTC.

The J gene is TRBJ1-2, the V gene TRBV29-1; perhaps TRBD1 as D (5 bases). The CDR3 length is 14 residues. The germline V gene encodes CDR1 SQVTM and CDR2 ANQGSEA. V lost 6 bases and J 8 bases, leaving 22 bases between the germline ends. Written as DNA, the CDR3 is TGCAGCGTCCTTATCAGGGAAAGGGGCGGCGGCTACACCTTC. It is translated as CSVLIRERGGGYTF. The full variable domain, completed using reference TRBV29-1 and TRBJ1-2, is SAVISQKPSRDICQRGTSLTIQCQVDSQVTMMFWYRQQPGQSLTLIATANQGSEATYESGFVIDKFPISRPNLTFSTLTVSNMSPEDSSIYLCSVLIRERGGGYTFGSGTRLTVV.

The rearrangement joins TRBV27 to TRBJ1-1, with 7 bases identical to TRBD1. V lost 5 bases, J lost 1 base, and 7 bases stayed unmatched. The CDR3 spans 15 residues. Germline assignment: CDR1 MNHEY and CDR2 SMNVEV (reference sequence). CDR3 DNA: TGTGCCAGCAGTCCTGGGACAGTACGGAACACTGAAGCTTTCTTT. It is translated as CASSPGTVRNTEAFF.

This clone was detected only a few times. J is TRBJ2-7 and V is TRBV9; D is possibly TRBD2 (6 bases). Germline V gene sequence: CDR1 SGDLS, CDR2 YYNGEE. Trimming shortened V by 3 bases and J by 4 bases, and 14 bases separated the two germline ends. The CDR3 has 14 residues. In nucleotides, the CDR3 is TGTGCCAGCAGCGCTCATCGTAGCGGTTACGAGCAGTACTTC. Its protein product is CASSAHRSGYEQYF.

The chain recombines TRBV4-1 with TRBJ2-2; D is unclear. Trimming removed 3 bases from V and 2 bases from J, with 10 bases in between. Germline CDR1 is MGHRA and CDR2 is YSYEKL. CDR3 length: 15 residues. CDR3 residues: CASSHMDHNTGELFF. The CDR3 nucleotides read TGCGCCAGCAGCCATATGGACCATAACACCGGGGAGCTGTTTTTT.

The chain recombines TRBV27 with TRBJ1-2, with D perhaps TRBD1 (6 bases). V was shortened by 5 bases and J by 4 bases, with 17 bases between the two germline ends. CDR3 length: 15 residues. The germline CDR1 and CDR2 sequences are MNHEY and SMNVEV (reference sequence). The CDR3 DNA sequence: TGTGCCAGCAGTCCCCTCGGGGGGCCGGGCTATGGCTACACCTTC. Amino acid sequence: CASSPLGGPGYGYTF.

The genes are TRBV5-1 and TRBJ2-5; tentative D call: TRBD2 (7 bases). V lost 1 base and J 3 bases, leaving 13 bases between the germline ends. Looked up from germline, CDR1 is SGHRS and CDR2 is YFSETQ. The CDR3 totals 15 residues. The CDR3 DNA is TGCGCCAGCAGCTTGTGGCAGGGGAGGGAAGAGACCCAGTACTTC. Translation: CASSLWQGREETQYF.

The chain has TRBV5-1 and TRBJ2-7, with 7 nucleotides matching TRBD2. Per germline, CDR1 SGHRS and CDR2 YFSETQ. CDR3 length equals 19 residues. The junction had 15 bases not matched to a gene; V was cut back by 0 bases and J by 0 bases. In nucleotides, the CDR3 is TGCGCCAGCAGCTTGGTGTCACTAGCGAATTTTCCGAGCTCCTACGAGCAGTACTTC. Translating gives CASSLVSLANFPSSYEQYF.

The chain carries TRBV7-6 and TRBJ2-7, with D maybe TRBD1 (5 bases). The CDR3 loop spans 14 amino acids. Germline CDR1 reads SGHVS; CDR2 reads FNYEAQ. V was clipped by 4 bases and J by 0 bases, with 10 bases between them. The CDR3 sequence is CASSSKQDSYEQYF. The DNA of the CDR3 is TGTGCCAGCAGCTCCAAACAGGACTCCTACGAGCAGTACTTC. Together with reference TRBV7-6 and TRBJ2-7, the CDR3 gives the full variable domain: GAGVSQSPRYKVTKRGQDVALRCDPISGHVSLYWYRQALGQGPEFLTYFNYEAQQDKSGLPNDRFSAERPEGSISTLTIQRTEQRDSAMYRCASSSKQDSYEQYFGPGTRLTVT.